The 17 T cell receptor beta chains in this list originate from one sample, sequenced in a study of T cell changes during pregnancy in multiple sclerosis. Sequencing used immunoSEQ multiplex PCR; TCRdb keeps in-frame clones, though not all of them. This sample carries roughly 52,000 clones, more than 80% of them seen once, and the ten largest clones take around 0.57%. The sequenced sample was CD4+ T cells from peripheral blood mononuclear cells, obtained in the first trimester of pregnancy. These receptors came from a female donor with multiple sclerosis, enrolled in a pregnancy study.

The rearrangement joins TRBV9 to TRBJ2-3, with TRBD2 matching 7 bases. The V segment lost 4 bases and the J segment 4 bases; nucleotides outside the gene matches: 9. Germline CDR1 reads SGDLS; CDR2 reads YYNGEE. CDR3 size: 15 residues. The CDR3: CASSLGGRQADTQYF. CDR3 coding DNA: TGTGCCAGCAGCCTCGGCGGGAGACAAGCAGATACGCAGTATTTT.

This clone was seen only a few times. The rearrangement uses TRBV2 and TRBJ1-2, with 7 bases matching TRBD1. This CDR3 contains 13 residues. J lost 2 bases, V lost 7 bases, and 4 bases had no gene match. Germline loops: CDR1 SNHLY, CDR2 FYNNEI. The CDR3 coding sequence is TGTGCCAGCATGAAGGACAGGAACTATGGCTACACCTTC. Translating it yields CASMKDRNYGYTF.

This clone was observed a single time. The CDR3 nucleotides read TGTGCCAGCAGTCTAAGAGCGGACACTGAAGCTTTCTTT. Amino acids: CASSLRADTEAFF. This chain uses TRBV27 with TRBJ1-1; D gene uncertain. The CDR3 covers 13 residues. V lost 5 bases and J 3 bases, leaving 10 bases between the germline ends. The germline V gene has CDR1 MNHEY and CDR2 SMNVEV (reference sequence).

CDR3 nucleotide sequence: TGTGCCAGCAGCTCACAGGGAGATCGGGAGACCCAGTACTTC. As protein: CASSSQGDRETQYF. The gene calls are TRBV5-4 and TRBJ2-5; TRBD1 is a possible D gene (6 bases). The CDR3 loop spans 14 amino acids. The V end lost 3 bases, the J end lost 5 bases, and 14 bases lay between the germline ends. The germline V gene encodes CDR1 SGHNT and CDR2 YYREEE (reference sequence).

The chain is built from TRBV7-9 and TRBJ2-7; D might be TRBD2 (5 bases). This CDR3 has 14 amino acids. V lost 7 bases, J lost 2 bases, and 15 bases lay in between. Germline V CDR1 and CDR2: SEHNR, FQNEAQ (reference sequence). This CDR3 reads CASIRVGNTYEQYF. In DNA form, the CDR3 reads TGTGCCAGCATTAGAGTCGGGAATACCTACGAGCAGTACTTC. The variable domain in full, with the rest retrieved from reference TRBV7-9 and TRBJ2-7, is DTGVSQNPRHKITKRGQNVTFRCDPISEHNRLYWYRQTLGQGPEFLTYFQNEAQLEKSRLLSDRFSAERPKGSFSTLEIQRTEQGDSAMYLCASIRVGNTYEQYFGPGTRLTVT.

The CDR3 region has the DNA TGTGCCAGCAGTAGTCAGACTAGCGGGAGCCCCGATGGCATTCAGTACTTC. Protein sequence: CASSSQTSGSPDGIQYF. The chain has TRBV27 and TRBJ2-4; 12 positions match TRBD2. Germline CDR1 MNHEY, CDR2 SMNVEV (reference sequence). The length of the CDR3 is 17 residues. The V and J ends lost 5 bases and 9 bases, in that order; junction bases with no gene match: 14.

V usage is TRBV9 and J usage is TRBJ2-1; 7 bases are shared with TRBD1. Germline loops: CDR1 SGDLS, CDR2 YYNGEE. With 0 bases clipped from V and 1 base from J, the junction kept 1 base outside the gene matches. The CDR3 is made up of 15 amino acids. The CDR3 bases are TGTGCCAGCAGCGTAGAGGGGGCGTCCTACAATGAGCAGTTCTTC. Residues: CASSVEGASYNEQFF.

This rearrangement joins TRBV23-1 to TRBJ2-7, with a tentative D call TRBD2 (6 bases). TRBV23-1 is known as an ORF, though its function is uncertain. The length of the CDR3 is 17 residues. Trimming cost V 0 bases and J 1 base, with 16 bases left between them. CDR3 DNA: TGCGCCAGCAGTCAATCTAGGCGGGGTAGTTTGTCCTACGAGCAGTACTTC. Translation gives CASSQSRRGSLSYEQYF.

The CDR3 reads CASRLQGANSPLHF. In DNA form, the CDR3 reads TGTGCCAGCAGATTACAGGGGGCGAATTCACCCCTCCACTTT. This chain joins TRBV28 and TRBJ1-6, with 9 nucleotides matching TRBD1. Germline assignment: CDR1 MDHEN and CDR2 SYDVKM. The V segment lost 6 bases and the J segment 7 bases; nucleotides outside the gene matches: 4. The CDR3 has 14 residues.

The V and J genes are TRBV7-3 and TRBJ2-1, with 7 bases lining up with TRBD2. The ends lost 1 base at V and 7 bases at J; junction bases unmatched: 7. There are 15 residues in the CDR3. Germline CDR1 is SGHTA and CDR2 is FQGTGA. CDR3 loop: CASSLMGGGINEQFF. In DNA, the CDR3 is TGTGCCAGCAGCTTAATGGGGGGGGGTATAAATGAGCAGTTCTTC.

The chain uses TRBV27 and TRBJ2-1; D perhaps matches TRBD1 (7 bases). From germline, CDR1 is MNHEY and CDR2 SMNVEV (reference sequence). The CDR3 covers 14 residues. Trimming left V 2 bases short and J 7 bases short, with 12 bases between. The CDR3 loop reads CASSLAGTVNEQFF. Written as DNA, the CDR3 is TGTGCCAGCAGTTTAGCGGGGACAGTAAATGAGCAGTTCTTC.

A single count supports this clone. V usage is TRBV11-2 and J usage is TRBJ2-1; 7 bases match TRBD2. The V gene end was trimmed by 4 bases and the J gene end by 4 bases; junction bases not matched to a gene: 10. Germline CDR1 is SGHAT and CDR2 is FQNNGV. The CDR3 sequence is 16 residues long. The CDR3 is CASSWASGIPYNEQFF. The CDR3 DNA follows: TGTGCCAGCAGCTGGGCTAGCGGAATACCATACAATGAGCAGTTCTTC.

CDR3 protein: CASMRGTNYGYTF. Written as DNA, the CDR3 is TGTGCCAGCATGAGGGGGACGAACTATGGCTACACCTTC. The chain combines TRBV2 with TRBJ1-2; possible D gene TRBD1, 6 bases. The CDR3 contains 13 residues. Trimming cost V 7 bases and J 2 bases, with 11 bases left between them. Per the germline V gene, CDR1 is SNHLY and CDR2 is FYNNEI. Combining the CDR3 with reference TRBV2 and TRBJ1-2 gives the whole variable domain EPEVTQTPSHQVTQMGQEVILRCVPISNHLYFYWYRQILGQKVEFLVSFYNNEISEKSEIFDDQFSVERPDGSNFTLKIRSTKLEDSAMYFCASMRGTNYGYTFGSGTRLTVV.

The rearrangement uses TRBV7-9 and TRBJ1-2; D not resolved. Trimming took off 3 bases at V and 7 bases at J, with 6 bases between the two ends. In germline, CDR1 is SEHNR, CDR2 FQNEAQ (reference sequence). The length of the CDR3 is 11 residues. The CDR3 DNA reads TGTGCCAGCAGCTTGACATCTGGCTACACCTTC. As protein: CASSLTSGYTF.

The V call is TRBV11-3, the J call TRBJ1-3; D remains unclear. The germline V gene has CDR1 SGHNT and CDR2 YENEEA. Trimming pared 0 bases from V and 8 bases from J, leaving 14 bases between. The CDR3 spans 15 residues. CDR3 sequence: CASSLDLNSLDTIYF. The CDR3 nucleotides are TGTGCCAGCAGCTTAGATTTGAACAGTTTAGACACCATATATTTT.

The chain recombines TRBV19 with TRBJ2-3, with 10 bases lining up with TRBD2. This CDR3 contains 15 residues. Germline assignment: CDR1 LNHDA and CDR2 SQIVND (reference sequence). The junction had 3 bases not matched to a gene; V was cut back by 3 bases and J by 3 bases. The CDR3 protein is CASSIASGRTDTQYF. In DNA, the CDR3 is TGTGCCAGTAGTATCGCTAGCGGGAGAACAGATACGCAGTATTTT.

With regard to this clone: Distinct nucleotide sequences in the sample also encode this CDR3. The CDR3 protein is CASSPLPADRSNEQYF. DNA of the CDR3: TGTGCCAGCTCACCACTTCCAGCGGACAGATCCAACGAGCAGTACTTC. The rearrangement joins TRBV18 to TRBJ2-7, with D possibly being TRBD1 (6 bases). Germline V lookup: CDR1 KGHSH, CDR2 LQKENI. The CDR3 runs to 16 residues. The V and J ends lost 1 base and 5 bases respectively, with 18 bases between them.